The following is a T cell receptor beta chain sequence with its context. The antigen is not known. This sample stems from a study of T cell repertoires in cytomegalovirus infection. At the level of the study: Newly reported HLA-C-restricted and thoroughly characterized HLA-B-restricted CMV epitopes were employed. Signatures in public TCR beta sequences pointed to both CMV infection and matching HLA type. The study's findings and limits: Within the response measured ex vivo, HLA-C-restricted CMV-specific TCR beta clonotypes were dominant. Pooled public TCR beta family frequency picked out CMV carriers with the relevant HLA.

In TCRdb, the reads were re-called with MiXCR into one record per CDR3 protein. The sample has just over 450,000 distinct CDR3 sequences; approximately 42% are singletons. Germline V gene lookup returns CDR1 MNHNS and CDR2 SASEGT. J lost 5 bases, V lost 11 bases, and 14 bases had no gene match. The CDR3 sequence is 15 residues long. V usage is TRBV6-1 and J usage is TRBJ2-1, with 8 bases lining up with TRBD2. Sequences were derived from cultured PBMCs, sampled from culture after CMV antigen stimulation. This clonotype originated in a human donor in good health (CMV status not recorded). Some clones in this sample may be carry-over from other donors' samples. CDR3 bases: TGTGCCTCTATGGTAGGGGGGCGGGGGGACAATGAGCAGTTCTTC. Its protein product is CASMVGGRGDNEQFF.